The rows below give T cell receptor beta chains drawn from one sample of a study of shared clonotypes between healthy human individuals. Generated by immunoSEQ multiplex PCR, the TCRdb table keeps only in-frame clones and is missing some. Altogether millions of clones are present, about 95% being singletons, with the ten largest covering more than 0.1%. The sequenced material came from naive CD4+ T cells sorted from blood. The receptors come from a man between 18 and 29 years old in good health. The CDR3 runs from the conserved cysteine through the conserved F or W. The order of the fields is V gene, J gene, clone size, D gene, CDR3 DNA, CDR3 protein. D genes are given only for firm matches. For some rows the clone size is stated as once, few or many, or as a class when expanded; others skip it.

TRBV6-5	TRBJ2-2	.	.	TGTGCCAGCAGTTCAGTCGGAGGGAACACCGGGGAGCTGTTTTTT	CASSSVGGNTGELFF
TRBV11-3	TRBJ1-5	.	TRBD1	TGTGCCAGCAGCTTCGGGACAGGGGGCGTTCAGCCCCAGCATTTT	CASSFGTGGVQPQHF
TRBV10-3	TRBJ1-3	.	.	TGTGCCATCAGTGCTACGACTGGAAACACCATATATTTT	CAISATTGNTIYF
TRBV18	TRBJ2-7	.	.	TGTGCCAGCTCCCATGACACCCCAATCTCGGCCGAGCAGTACTTC	CASSHDTPISAEQYF
TRBV2	TRBJ2-5	.	TRBD2	TGTGCCAGCAAAGGACTAGCGGGAGTTGAGACCCAGTACTTC	CASKGLAGVETQYF
TRBV6-6	TRBJ2-7	.	.	TGTGCCAGCAGTTTCCCGGGGCGCGCTAGCTCCTACGAGCAGTACTTC	CASSFPGRASSYEQYF
TRBV29-1	TRBJ2-7	once	TRBD2	TGCAGCGTTGGACTAGCGGGAGGGGTGTACGAGCAGTACTTC	CSVGLAGGVYEQYF
TRBV4-3	TRBJ1-4	once	TRBD1	TGCGCCAGCCTGACAGGGTTAGGGGAAAAACTGTTTTTT	CASLTGLGEKLFF
TRBV5-1	TRBJ2-7	.	.	TGCGCCAGTAGGGTGACGGGGGCCTACGAGCAGTACTTC	CASRVTGAYEQYF
TRBV7-2	TRBJ2-5	.	TRBD2	TGTGCCAGCAGCGCAACTAGCGATCGGGAGACCCAGTACTTC	CASSATSDRETQYF
TRBV18	TRBJ1-1	.	TRBD1	TGTGCCAGCTCACCAAAAACAGGGGGTGGAACTGAAGCTTTCTTT	CASSPKTGGGTEAFF
TRBV5-1	TRBJ2-3	.	TRBD2	TGCGCCAGCAGCCGGGAGGGATACACAGATACGCAGTATTTT	CASSREGYTDTQYF
TRBV29-1	TRBJ2-5	.	.	TGCAGCGTTGAAGAGCAGGGGTGGGGGACCCAGTACTTC	CSVEEQGWGTQYF
TRBV10-2	TRBJ1-6	.	TRBD1	TGCGCCAGCAGGGAATCCGGGACAGGGGGCGCGGCACCCCTCCACTTT	CASRESGTGGAAPLHF
TRBV12-5	TRBJ1-5	.	.	TGTGCTAGTGGTCACACAGCTAATAGCAATCAGCCCCAGCATTTT	CASGHTANSNQPQHF
TRBV10-3	TRBJ1-2	.	.	TGTGCCATCAGTGAGTCGAAATTGGGGGGCTATGGCTACACCTTC	CAISESKLGGYGYTF
TRBV6-1	TRBJ2-2	.	.	TGTGCCAGCAGTGACCTGCGCCCGGGGACCGGGGAGCTGTTTTTT	CASSDLRPGTGELFF
TRBV5-1	TRBJ2-5	.	.	TGCGCCAGCACTCGCCACAGTGAAGAGACCCAGTACTTC	CASTRHSEETQYF
TRBV5-1	TRBJ2-2	.	.	TGCGCCAGCAGCTTGGCGGGGTACACCGGGGAGCTGTTTTTT	CASSLAGYTGELFF
TRBV6-1	TRBJ1-1	.	.	TGTGCCAGCAGTGCTTACACTGAAGCTTTCTTT	CASSAYTEAFF
TRBV6-6	TRBJ2-3	.	.	TGTGCCAGCCGAAGGGAGGATACGCAGTATTTT	CASRREDTQYF
TRBV4-1	TRBJ2-1	.	.	TGCGCCAGCAGCCCTCATCCGGAGGCCTACAATGAGCAGTTCTTC	CASSPHPEAYNEQFF
TRBV6-6	TRBJ1-3	.	.	TGTGCCAGCAGTTACGGGCAGCACCACTCTGGAAACACCATATATTTT	CASSYGQHHSGNTIYF
TRBV7-9	TRBJ1-4	.	.	TGTGCCAGCAGTTTTTCGGAAGGGGAAAAACTGTTTTTT	CASSFSEGEKLFF
TRBV2	TRBJ1-6	.	.	TGTGCCAGCAGCCCAGGGAGAGAGTCACCCCTCCACTTT	CASSPGRESPLHF
TRBV6-5	TRBJ1-4	once	TRBD1	TGTGCCAGCAGTCCCCGGGGGACAGGGGATGAAAAACTGTTTTTT	CASSPRGTGDEKLFF
TRBV2	TRBJ2-5	.	.	TGTGCCAGCAGTGTAGGTAAAGAGACCCAGTACTTC	CASSVGKETQYF